This T cell receptor beta chain was recovered during a study of blood T cell repertoires in COVID-19. This CDR3 has 17 residues. In germline, CDR1 is MGHDK, CDR2 SYGVNS. V shed 6 bases, J shed 10 bases, and the junction held 18 bases outside the gene matches. The repertoire was sequenced with immunoSEQ multiplex PCR; TCRdb's copy has only in-frame clones and lacks some. The repertoire consists of approximately 150,000 clones, with around four fifths occurring once and the leading ten covering roughly 4.9%. The sequencing input was PBMCs or T cells enriched from blood (not recorded which). This clonotype was obtained from a man aged 70 or older who had been exposed to COVID-19. The chain is built from TRBV25-1 and TRBJ1-6; 7 nucleotides match TRBD1. CDR3 DNA sequence: TGTGCCAGCAGAGTTGCAGGGGGGCGGGTCGAAAACTCACCCCTCCACTTT. As protein: CASRVAGGRVENSPLHF.